A single sample is the source of the 3 T cell receptor beta chains below, sequenced in a study of blood T cells in healthy people across ages. For the second PCR, which ran for 7 to 11 cycles, a sample-barcoded 5' primer and a J-beta primer mix were used. A single record per CDR3 protein comes from TCRdb applying MiXCR to the 5' RACE reads. Found here are roughly 1,800,000 distinct CDR3 sequences, 49% of them singletons; the top ten hold roughly 2.1%. Material for sequencing was blood. These receptor sequences come from a woman aged 40 to 50 in good health.

This clonotype has only a few counts. V usage is TRBV7-2 and J usage is TRBJ2-6; D is undetermined. V shed 6 bases and J shed 0 bases, with 12 bases lying between them. The CDR3 is 16 residues long. Germline loops: CDR1 SGHTA, CDR2 FQGNSA. The CDR3: CASRVDTNSGANVLTF. The CDR3 DNA is TGTGCCAGCAGGGTAGACACCAACTCTGGGGCCAACGTCCTGACTTTC.

This sequence joins TRBV29-1 and TRBJ1-2; D remains ambiguous. There are 15 residues in the CDR3. The germline CDR1 and CDR2 sequences are SQVTM and ANQGSEA. Trimming took off 3 bases at V and 2 bases at J, with 16 bases between the two ends. This chain's CDR3 is CSVDCPKATNYGYTF. CDR3 nucleotide sequence: TGCAGCGTTGACTGCCCTAAGGCGACGAACTATGGCTACACCTTC. Full variable domain (rest looked up from reference TRBV29-1 and TRBJ1-2): SAVISQKPSRDICQRGTSLTIQCQVDSQVTMMFWYRQQPGQSLTLIATANQGSEATYESGFVIDKFPISRPNLTFSTLTVSNMSPEDSSIYLCSVDCPKATNYGYTFGSGTRLTVV.

The chain carries TRBV15 and TRBJ2-5; no clear D gene. Germline V gives CDR1 LNHNV, CDR2 YYDKDF (reference sequence). Deletions cut 9 bases from V and 1 base from J, with 18 bases between. The CDR3 sequence is 15 residues long. The CDR3 sequence is CATTRSGSFQETQYF. The CDR3 nucleotides are TGTGCCACAACTCGATCCGGGTCTTTCCAAGAGACCCAGTACTTC.